This T cell receptor beta chain was sequenced in a study of T cell responses to AZD1222 COVID-19 vaccine. The V and J ends lost 5 bases and 2 bases, in that order; junction bases with no gene match: 4. The length of the CDR3 is 15 residues. Germline V gene sequence: CDR1 SGHTA, CDR2 FQGNSA. The data were produced by immunoSEQ multiplex PCR, yet TCRdb's version contains in-frame clones alone and is incomplete. The sample holds about 120,000 clones, 80% to 95% seen once. The sequence was obtained from an adult who received the MenACWY meningococcal vaccine as a control. The sequencing used peripheral blood, collected 28 days after the second dose of the MenACWY control vaccine. This sequence joins TRBV7-2 and TRBJ2-1, with 9 positions matching TRBD2. The CDR3: CASSELAGPYNEQFF. CDR3 DNA: TGTGCCAGCAGCGAGCTAGCGGGACCCTACAATGAGCAGTTCTTC.